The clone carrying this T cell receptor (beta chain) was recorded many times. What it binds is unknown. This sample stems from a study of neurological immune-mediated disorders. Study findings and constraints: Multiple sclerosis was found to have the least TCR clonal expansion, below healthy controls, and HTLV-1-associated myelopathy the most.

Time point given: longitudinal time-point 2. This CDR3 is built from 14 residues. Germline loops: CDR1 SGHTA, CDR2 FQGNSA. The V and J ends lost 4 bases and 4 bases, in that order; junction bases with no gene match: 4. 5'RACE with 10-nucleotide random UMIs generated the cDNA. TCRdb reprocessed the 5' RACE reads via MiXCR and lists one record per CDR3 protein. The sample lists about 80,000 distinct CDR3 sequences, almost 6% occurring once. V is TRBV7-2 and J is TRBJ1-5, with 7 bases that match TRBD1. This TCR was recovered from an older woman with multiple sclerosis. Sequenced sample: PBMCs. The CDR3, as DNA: TGTGCCAGCAGCTACGACAGGGCTAATCAGCCCCAGCATTTT. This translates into CASSYDRANQPQHF.